This TCR beta chain was identified in a study of blood T cell repertoires in COVID-19. Study in general: Researchers got acute and convalescent COVID-19 samples from the United States, Italy and Spain.

Authors' analysis steps: Nucleated cell counts were estimated from reference gene primer amplification. Using immunoSEQ multiplex PCR, the repertoire was profiled, and TCRdb retains in-frame clones only, with some absent. The V and J calls and clone size come from that table; D and trimming were worked out from the DNA. Of 150,000 to 200,000 clones listed, around 89% are singletons. The ends were cut back, 2 bases at V and 1 base at J, with 9 bases in the middle. Germline assignment: CDR1 SGHNT and CDR2 YENEEA. CDR3 length: 15 residues. This clone is a singleton in its sample. J is TRBJ2-1 and V is TRBV11-3; D gene ambiguous. The sequence derives from a man between 60 and 70 years old with acute or convalescent COVID-19. Sequencing was done on a sample of peripheral blood. In nucleotides, the CDR3 is TGTGCCAGCAGCTTAAGCACCTGGTCCTACAATGAGCAGTTCTTC. It yields the protein CASSLSTWSYNEQFF.